Below, 3 T cell receptor beta chains from the same sample are listed, as sequenced in a study of Graves' ophthalmopathy and Graves' hyperthyroidism. Amplifying from RNA transcripts, the study obtained TCR beta CDR3 regions. First-round RT-PCR employed HTBI primers, with a second-round multiplex PCR after it. MiXCR, run by TCRdb on the multiplex PCR reads, gives a single entry per CDR3 protein. The table records about 550,000 distinct CDR3 sequences, 35% to 40% of them present only once. Sequenced material: peripheral blood or thyroid tissue (not recorded which). The receptors were sampled from an adult man with Graves' hyperthyroidism.

This rearrangement joins TRBV20-1 to TRBJ2-7; 13 bases fit TRBD2. This CDR3 spans 16 amino acids. V lost 3 bases to trimming and J lost 2 bases; unmatched junction nucleotides: 7. Germline V lookup: CDR1 DFQATT, CDR2 SNEGSKA (reference sequence). CDR3 DNA: TGCAGTGCTAGTAGTTTAGGACTAGCGGGGGCCTACGAGCAGTACTTC. This translates into CSASSLGLAGAYEQYF.

This clonotype was picked up a small number of times. V usage is TRBV27 and J usage is TRBJ2-7; D call uncertain. Per the germline V gene, CDR1 is MNHEY and CDR2 is SMNVEV (reference sequence). Trimming stripped 6 bases from V and 3 bases from J, with 15 bases between. The CDR3 length is 14 residues. CDR3 loop: CASSPHPRIYEQYF. The CDR3 coding sequence is TGTGCCAGCAGCCCTCATCCCCGTATCTACGAGCAGTACTTC.

V gene TRBV12-3 or TRBV12-4 combines with J gene TRBJ2-6; D is uncertain. V gave up 5 bases and J gave up 0 bases, with 11 bases separating them. The CDR3 totals 16 residues. The CDR3: CASSGGWSSGANVLTF. The CDR3 DNA reads as TGTGCCAGCAGTGGTGGTTGGAGCTCTGGGGCCAACGTCCTGACTTTC.